Below are 9 T cell receptor beta chains sequenced from a single sample in a study of cytomegalovirus exposure and HLA in healthy donors. The assay was immunoSEQ multiplex PCR, and TCRdb's table has in-frame clones only and misses some. The sample holds more than 200,000 clones, roughly nine tenths seen once. The specimen sequenced was PBMCs. The receptors originated from a man younger than 35 in good health and CMV-seropositive.

This clone showed up just a few times. J is TRBJ1-2 and V is TRBV27, with 7 bases fitting TRBD1. Germline loops: CDR1 MNHEY, CDR2 SMNVEV (reference sequence). Losses at the gene ends were 3 bases for V and 8 bases for J; bases not matched to a gene: 6. The CDR3 is 13 amino acids. In DNA, the CDR3 is TGTGCCAGCAGTTTCCGGGACAGAACGGGCTACACCTTC. It is translated as CASSFRDRTGYTF.

The chain has TRBV9 and TRBJ1-5; D gene uncertain. This CDR3 has 15 amino acids. V lost 0 bases and J lost 9, with 16 bases in between. Germline V gene data show CDR1 as SGDLS and CDR2 as YYNGEE. CDR3 region: CASSVGSHGEMPQHF. Here the CDR3 DNA reads TGTGCCAGCAGCGTAGGGTCCCACGGGGAGATGCCCCAGCATTTT.

The chain uses TRBV15 and TRBJ1-5, with TRBD1 identical over 12 bases. CDR1 and CDR2 from the germline V gene are LNHNV and YYDKDF (reference sequence). With V trimmed by 1 base and J by 6 bases, 4 bases remained unmatched. The CDR3 loop spans 16 amino acids. Here the CDR3 reads CATSRVGQGAIQPQHF. CDR3 DNA sequence: TGTGCCACCAGCAGAGTGGGACAGGGGGCGATTCAGCCCCAGCATTTT.

Of note for this clone: The junction and the germline gene differ at one end; a read error may be behind it. The chain joins TRBV6-1 to TRBJ1-2; 8 nucleotides line up with TRBD1. The CDR3 length is 11 residues. The V gene's germline CDR1 is MNHNS and CDR2 SASEGT. The CDR3 spells CASIEWDRSAF. CDR3 DNA: TGTGCCAGCATTGAATGGGACAGGAGCGCCTTC.

This clone showed up just once. V usage is TRBV6-1 and J usage is TRBJ1-5, with D possibly matching TRBD1 (6 bases). The germline gives CDR1 MNHNS, CDR2 SASEGT. V lost 6 bases, J lost 10 bases, and 13 bases lay in between. This CDR3 is 12 amino acids long. The CDR3 loop is CASRNRAQPQHF. The CDR3 nucleotides are TGTGCCAGCAGGAACAGGGCGCAACCCCAGCATTTT.

The CDR3 coding sequence is TGTGCCAGCAGTCACTCGAGTGGTGAGCAGTTCTTC. Encoded protein: CASSHSSGEQFF. V usage is TRBV27 and J usage is TRBJ2-1; no firm D call. Germline V gene data show CDR1 as MNHEY and CDR2 as SMNVEV (reference sequence). There are 12 residues in the CDR3. The germline V and J ends were trimmed by 5 bases and 9 bases, with 11 bases remaining between them.

The genes are TRBV7-2 and TRBJ2-5, with 8 bases that match TRBD1. The trim removed 3 bases at V and 2 bases at J, leaving 2 bases unmatched. The germline CDR1 and CDR2 sequences are SGHTA and FQGNSA. The CDR3 is 14 amino acids. CDR3 region: CASSFRGRQETQYF. DNA of the CDR3: TGTGCCAGCAGCTTCAGGGGGCGGCAAGAGACCCAGTACTTC.

This sequence joins TRBV7-9 and TRBJ1-2; 7 bases are a match to TRBD1. J was trimmed by 2 bases and V by 5 bases; bases with no gene match: 5. The germline V gene encodes CDR1 SEHNR and CDR2 FQNEAQ (reference sequence). The CDR3 contains 14 residues. This CDR3 is CASSGTGQNYGYTF. The CDR3, as DNA: TGTGCCAGCAGCGGTACGGGACAGAACTATGGCTACACCTTC.

The chain has TRBV14 and TRBJ1-1, with a possible D match to TRBD1 (6 bases). Germline lookup yields CDR1 SGHDN and CDR2 FVKESK. V was trimmed by 2 bases and J by 6 bases, leaving 10 bases between them. The CDR3 consists of 13 residues. CDR3 amino acids: CASSQLEGAEAFF. CDR3 coding DNA: TGTGCCAGCAGCCAACTGGAGGGGGCTGAAGCTTTCTTT.